Sequencing of this TCR beta chain was carried out in a study of blood T cell repertoires in COVID-19. Study at large: Samples came from the United States, Italy and Spain, spanning acute and convalescent COVID-19. In each case, the material was cDNA or gDNA derived from T cells, B-cell-depleted T cells, or PBMCs.

Authors' methods: Reference gene primer amplification gave estimated nucleated cell counts. TCRdb keeps only in-frame clones here, not all; method: immunoSEQ multiplex PCR. That table supplies the V and J calls and clone size; D and trimming were determined from the DNA. The sample lists around 100,000 clones; 89% were seen once. This sequence was found in a woman in her fifties or sixties with acute or convalescent COVID-19. Sequencing was carried out using peripheral blood.

This CDR3 reads CSAKGLGEQYF. The CDR3 nucleotides read TGCAGTGCTAAGGGGCTGGGGGAGCAGTACTTC. The chain joins TRBV20-1 to TRBJ2-7, with D tentatively TRBD1 (5 bases). Germline CDR1 reads DFQATT; CDR2 reads SNEGSKA (reference sequence). The CDR3 has 11 residues. The ends were cut back, 4 bases at V and 7 bases at J, with 11 bases in the middle.